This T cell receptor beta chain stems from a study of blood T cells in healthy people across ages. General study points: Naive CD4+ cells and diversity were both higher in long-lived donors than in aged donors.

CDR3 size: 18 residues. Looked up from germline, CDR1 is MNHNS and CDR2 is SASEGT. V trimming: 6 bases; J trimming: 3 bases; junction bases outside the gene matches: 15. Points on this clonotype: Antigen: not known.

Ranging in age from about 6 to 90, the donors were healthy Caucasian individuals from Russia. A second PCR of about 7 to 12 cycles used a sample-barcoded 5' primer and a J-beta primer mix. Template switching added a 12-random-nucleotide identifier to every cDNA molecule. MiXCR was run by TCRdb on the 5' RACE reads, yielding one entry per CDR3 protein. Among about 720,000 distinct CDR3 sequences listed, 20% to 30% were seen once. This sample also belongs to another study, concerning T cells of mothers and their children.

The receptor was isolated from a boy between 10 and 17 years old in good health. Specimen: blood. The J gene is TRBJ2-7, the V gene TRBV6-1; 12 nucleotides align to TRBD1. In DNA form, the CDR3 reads TGTGCCAGCAGCCAGTCAATTTCGGGACAGGGGGCGATCTACGAGCAGTACTTC. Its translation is CASSQSISGQGAIYEQYF.